The rows below give T cell receptor beta chains drawn from one sample of a study of a mutant IDH1 vaccine in newly diagnosed glioma. Produced via immunoSEQ multiplex PCR; TCRdb's table is partial and in-frame only. This table has roughly 28,000 clones, about 85% appearing once. The antigens of these receptors remain unknown. The material sequenced was PBMCs, taken from a glioma patient whose treatment included an IDH1 peptide vaccine. The receptor source for this set is a woman in her late teens or twenties with glioma. Each CDR3 is given with its conserved first and last residue. D genes are given only for firm matches. Expanded clones are given a class, and other clones once, few, many or no size at all.

j_gene: TRBJ1-2; d_gene: TRBD1; v_gene: TRBV5-1; len: 15; abundance: -; CDR3nt: TGCGCCAGCAGCTACCGGGACAGGGGGGTTGATGGCTACACCTTC; CDR3aa: CASSYRDRGVDGYTF
j_gene: TRBJ1-3; d_gene: -; v_gene: TRBV18; len: 16; abundance: -; CDR3nt: TGTGCCAGCTCACCTGAAGGCGGGACCTCTGGAAACACCATATATTTT; CDR3aa: CASSPEGGTSGNTIYF
j_gene: TRBJ2-1; d_gene: -; v_gene: TRBV4-1; len: 12; abundance: -; CDR3nt: TGCGCCAGCAGCCAAGTCACCAGGGAGCAGTTCTTC; CDR3aa: CASSQVTREQFF
j_gene: TRBJ2-5; d_gene: TRBD1; v_gene: TRBV5-1; len: 16; abundance: -; CDR3nt: TGCGCCAGCAGCTTGGGGTCCAGGGGGTTGCAAGAGACCCAGTACTTC; CDR3aa: CASSLGSRGLQETQYF
j_gene: TRBJ1-5; d_gene: -; v_gene: TRBV19; len: 13; abundance: -; CDR3nt: TGTGCCAGTAGTATCCGAACCAATCAGCCCCAGCATTTT; CDR3aa: CASSIRTNQPQHF
j_gene: TRBJ1-1; d_gene: -; v_gene: TRBV6-5; len: 13; abundance: few; CDR3nt: TGTGCCAGCAGCTTAAGTCCTTACACTGAAGCTTTCTTT; CDR3aa: CASSLSPYTEAFF
j_gene: TRBJ2-3; d_gene: TRBD1; v_gene: TRBV6-1; len: 15; abundance: -; CDR3nt: TGTGCCAGCACCGACAGGGTTTTTTCCACAGATACGCAGTATTTT; CDR3aa: CASTDRVFSTDTQYF
j_gene: TRBJ1-1; d_gene: TRBD1; v_gene: TRBV6-5; len: 14; abundance: -; CDR3nt: TGTGCCAGCCGGGTTCGGACAGGGTTCACTGAAGCTTTCTTT; CDR3aa: CASRVRTGFTEAFF
j_gene: TRBJ2-7; d_gene: -; v_gene: TRBV27; len: 14; abundance: -; CDR3nt: TGTGCCAGCAGTTTGAGCACGTCAGGGGAGGAGCAGTACTTC; CDR3aa: CASSLSTSGEEQYF
j_gene: TRBJ1-1; d_gene: -; v_gene: TRBV6-5; len: 12; abundance: -; CDR3nt: TGTGCCAGCAGGGGGCTCGGGACTGAAGCTTTCTTT; CDR3aa: CASRGLGTEAFF
j_gene: TRBJ1-1; d_gene: -; v_gene: TRBV15; len: 12; abundance: few; CDR3nt: TGTGCCACCAGCAGAGGGTCGACGGGAGCTTTCTTT; CDR3aa: CATSRGSTGAFF
j_gene: TRBJ2-5; d_gene: -; v_gene: TRBV5-1; len: 15; abundance: -; CDR3nt: TGCGCCAGCAACCAGGCAGGGGTCCGCCAAGAGACCCAGTACTTC; CDR3aa: CASNQAGVRQETQYF
j_gene: TRBJ2-1; d_gene: TRBD1; v_gene: TRBV6-1; len: 17; abundance: -; CDR3nt: TGTGCCAGCAGTGACACGACAGGGTTGGAGCCCTACAATGAGCAGTTCTTC; CDR3aa: CASSDTTGLEPYNEQFF
j_gene: TRBJ2-1; d_gene: -; v_gene: TRBV9; len: 15; abundance: -; CDR3nt: TGTGCCAGCAGCGTAGGTCTAGCGCAATACAATGAGCAGTTCTTC; CDR3aa: CASSVGLAQYNEQFF
j_gene: TRBJ2-2; d_gene: -; v_gene: TRBV7-6; len: 13; abundance: -; CDR3nt: TGTGCCAGCAGCTTAGCTGGGCCCGGGGAGCTGTTTTTT; CDR3aa: CASSLAGPGELFF
j_gene: TRBJ2-5; d_gene: -; v_gene: TRBV5-1; len: 13; abundance: -; CDR3nt: TGCGCCAGCAGCCCGTCGGTCCAAGAGACCCAGTACTTC; CDR3aa: CASSPSVQETQYF
j_gene: TRBJ2-3; d_gene: -; v_gene: TRBV7-2; len: 13; abundance: -; CDR3nt: TGTGCCAGCAGCTTCGGGCGGCCGGATACGCAGTATTTT; CDR3aa: CASSFGRPDTQYF
j_gene: TRBJ1-2; d_gene: -; v_gene: TRBV5-1; len: 12; abundance: -; CDR3nt: TGCGCCAGCCGACGACAGAACTATGGCTACACCTTC; CDR3aa: CASRRQNYGYTF
j_gene: TRBJ1-4; d_gene: -; v_gene: TRBV7-9; len: 15; abundance: -; CDR3nt: TGTGCCAGCAGCTTAGACGGGGACTTAAATGAAAAACTGTTTTTT; CDR3aa: CASSLDGDLNEKLFF
j_gene: TRBJ2-3; d_gene: -; v_gene: TRBV27; len: 16; abundance: -; CDR3nt: TGTGCCAGCAGTTTTCTGACAAGAATGGACACAGATACGCAGTATTTT; CDR3aa: CASSFLTRMDTDTQYF
j_gene: TRBJ1-1; d_gene: TRBD1; v_gene: TRBV7-9; len: 15; abundance: few; CDR3nt: TGTGCCAGCATGGCAGGGGGCACGATGAACACTGAAGCTTTCTTT; CDR3aa: CASMAGGTMNTEAFF
j_gene: TRBJ2-1; d_gene: -; v_gene: TRBV27; len: 13; abundance: -; CDR3nt: TGTGCCAGCAGTTTGACTAGTGTTTATGAGCAGTTCTTC; CDR3aa: CASSLTSVYEQFF
j_gene: TRBJ2-1; d_gene: TRBD2; v_gene: TRBV19; len: 13; abundance: -; CDR3nt: TGTGCCAGTTCGGGGGGGCCCTACAATGAGCAGTTCTTC; CDR3aa: CASSGGPYNEQFF
j_gene: TRBJ1-4; d_gene: -; v_gene: TRBV6-5; len: 14; abundance: -; CDR3nt: TGTGCCAGCAGTTCCTTCGGACAGAATGAAAAACTGTTTTTT; CDR3aa: CASSSFGQNEKLFF
j_gene: TRBJ1-6; d_gene: -; v_gene: TRBV2; len: 15; abundance: -; CDR3nt: TGTGCCAGCAGTGAAGCGTCGGACTGGGATTCACCCCTCCACTTT; CDR3aa: CASSEASDWDSPLHF
j_gene: TRBJ1-1; d_gene: -; v_gene: TRBV5-1; len: 18; abundance: -; CDR3nt: TGCGCCAGCAGCTTGGGGGCGAAGGCGGGCGGCGTGTACACTGAAGCTTTCTTT; CDR3aa: CASSLGAKAGGVYTEAFF
j_gene: TRBJ2-4; d_gene: -; v_gene: TRBV4-1; len: 20; abundance: medium-sized; CDR3nt: TGCGCCAGCAGCCAAGATAACCGGGGATTCTTCCTGGCCTCTCCAGCCATTCAGTACTTC; CDR3aa: CASSQDNRGFFLASPAIQYF
j_gene: TRBJ2-7; d_gene: -; v_gene: TRBV2; len: 12; abundance: -; CDR3nt: TGTGCCAGCAGCGTGCATGTCCGAGAGCAGTACTTC; CDR3aa: CASSVHVREQYF
j_gene: TRBJ1-1; d_gene: -; v_gene: TRBV9; len: 14; abundance: few; CDR3nt: TGTGCCAGCAGCGCCAGTCCAGGGAACACTGAAGCTTTCTTT; CDR3aa: CASSASPGNTEAFF
j_gene: TRBJ2-7; d_gene: TRBD1; v_gene: TRBV19; len: 14; abundance: -; CDR3nt: TGTGCCAGTCAAGACCGGGACAGGCTTTACGAGCAGTACTTC; CDR3aa: CASQDRDRLYEQYF
j_gene: TRBJ2-5; d_gene: TRBD1; v_gene: TRBV7-9; len: 15; abundance: -; CDR3nt: TGTGCCAGCAGCTCCCGGACAGGGGGTGGCGAGACCCAGTACTTC; CDR3aa: CASSSRTGGGETQYF
j_gene: TRBJ2-7; d_gene: TRBD1; v_gene: TRBV7-2; len: 15; abundance: once; CDR3nt: TGTGCCAGCAGCTCGGGACAGGGGTCTCCGGGCGAGCAGTACTTC; CDR3aa: CASSSGQGSPGEQYF
j_gene: TRBJ1-2; d_gene: -; v_gene: TRBV6-5; len: 13; abundance: -; CDR3nt: TGTGCCACCTCAATTGGGACTCTAGCCGGCTACACCTTC; CDR3aa: CATSIGTLAGYTF
j_gene: TRBJ1-1; d_gene: -; v_gene: TRBV4-1; len: 14; abundance: -; CDR3nt: TGCGCCAGCAAACCCGCCGCGAGCGGCACTGAAGCTTTCTTT; CDR3aa: CASKPAASGTEAFF
j_gene: TRBJ2-1; d_gene: TRBD2; v_gene: TRBV5-4; len: 14; abundance: -; CDR3nt: TGTGCCAGTAGTTCGGGACTAGCAACGGGTGAGCAGTTCTTC; CDR3aa: CASSSGLATGEQFF
j_gene: TRBJ1-1; d_gene: TRBD1; v_gene: TRBV19; len: 14; abundance: -; CDR3nt: TGTGCCACTATGCCCGGGACAGGGACCACTGAAGCTTTCTTT; CDR3aa: CATMPGTGTTEAFF
j_gene: TRBJ1-1; d_gene: -; v_gene: TRBV7-8; len: 15; abundance: -; CDR3nt: TGTGCCAGCAGCTTAGTGGAGCAAGGGGGTGGTGAAGCTTTCTTT; CDR3aa: CASSLVEQGGGEAFF
j_gene: TRBJ1-2; d_gene: -; v_gene: TRBV6-6; len: 12; abundance: -; CDR3nt: TGTGCCAGCAGTGGGACTAACTATGGCTACACCTTC; CDR3aa: CASSGTNYGYTF
j_gene: TRBJ2-7; d_gene: -; v_gene: TRBV5-6; len: 14; abundance: -; CDR3nt: TGTGCCAGCAGCTTCGAAAGGTTGGGCTACGAGCAGTACTTC; CDR3aa: CASSFERLGYEQYF
j_gene: TRBJ2-2; d_gene: TRBD2; v_gene: TRBV19; len: 17; abundance: -; CDR3nt: TGTGCCAGTAGTATACACCTAGCGGGGGGCTTCACCGGGGAGCTGTTTTTT; CDR3aa: CASSIHLAGGFTGELFF
j_gene: TRBJ2-1; d_gene: -; v_gene: TRBV7-2; len: 13; abundance: -; CDR3nt: TGTGCCAGCAGCTTAGGACCTGGGTTTGAGCAGTTCTTC; CDR3aa: CASSLGPGFEQFF
j_gene: TRBJ2-1; d_gene: -; v_gene: TRBV15; len: 15; abundance: -; CDR3nt: TGTGCCACCAGCAGAGATCCGGGGGCCTACAATGAGCAGTTCTTC; CDR3aa: CATSRDPGAYNEQFF
j_gene: TRBJ1-2; d_gene: -; v_gene: TRBV2; len: 15; abundance: -; CDR3nt: TGTGCCAGCAGTCTAAGTTATTGGGTAGGGGATGGCTACACCTTC; CDR3aa: CASSLSYWVGDGYTF
j_gene: TRBJ1-5; d_gene: -; v_gene: TRBV23-1; len: 20; abundance: -; CDR3nt: TGCGCCAGCAGTCAATCAACTCAGGGAGCCTTGGTGCATAGCAATCAGCCCCAGCATTTT; CDR3aa: CASSQSTQGALVHSNQPQHF
j_gene: TRBJ2-5; d_gene: -; v_gene: TRBV5-8; len: 15; abundance: -; CDR3nt: TGTGCCAGCAGAACAGGGCGCACCGGGCAAGAGACCCAGTACTTC; CDR3aa: CASRTGRTGQETQYF
j_gene: TRBJ1-1; d_gene: -; v_gene: TRBV19; len: 15; abundance: -; CDR3nt: TGTGCCAGTAGATCTATCCCGATGTTGAACACTGAAGCTTTCTTT; CDR3aa: CASRSIPMLNTEAFF
j_gene: TRBJ2-7; d_gene: TRBD1; v_gene: TRBV29-1; len: 13; abundance: -; CDR3nt: TGCAGCGTTAAGACGGGACAGGGTTACGAGCAGTACTTC; CDR3aa: CSVKTGQGYEQYF
j_gene: TRBJ2-1; d_gene: TRBD2; v_gene: TRBV7-2; len: 15; abundance: -; CDR3nt: TGTGCCAGCAGCTTCTCCGGGCGGGAGGTTAATGAGCAGTTCTTC; CDR3aa: CASSFSGREVNEQFF
j_gene: TRBJ1-3; d_gene: -; v_gene: TRBV30; len: 11; abundance: -; CDR3nt: TGTGCCTGGGGGGCTGGAAACACCATATATTTT; CDR3aa: CAWGAGNTIYF